One sample yielded the 10 T cell receptor beta chains listed below, sequenced in a study of blood T cell repertoires in COVID-19. The data were produced by immunoSEQ multiplex PCR, yet TCRdb's version contains in-frame clones alone and is incomplete. The sample lists 84,000 or so clones; approximately 85% were seen once. The sequencing sample was made of peripheral blood. The receptors were sampled from a man aged 65 to 85 with acute or convalescent COVID-19.

V is TRBV5-1 and J is TRBJ2-1; 10 bases are a match to TRBD2. Germline V lookup: CDR1 SGHRS, CDR2 YFSETQ. The CDR3 loop spans 16 amino acids. V was clipped by 4 bases and J by 8 bases; unmatched bases: 12. The CDR3 DNA follows: TGCGCCAGCAGCCATGCTAGCGGGAGTTTCTCGGATGAGCAGTTCTTC. Translation gives CASSHASGSFSDEQFF. The complete variable domain, with remaining parts taken from reference TRBV5-1 and TRBJ2-1, reads KAGVTQTPRYLIKTRGQQVTLSCSPISGHRSVSWYQQTPGQGLQFLFEYFSETQRNKGNFPGRFSGRQFSNSRSEMNVSTLELGDSALYLCASSHASGSFSDEQFFGPGTRLTVL.

V and J are TRBV15 and TRBJ1-6; 7 bases map to TRBD1. With V trimmed by 1 base and J by 9 bases, 9 bases remained unmatched. Germline CDR1 LNHNV, CDR2 YYDKDF (reference sequence). The CDR3 has 16 amino acids. Written as DNA, the CDR3 is TGTGCCACCAGCAGAGCATCCGGGACAGCAGGTTCACCCCTCCACTTT. It codes for CATSRASGTAGSPLHF.

This chain joins TRBV3-1 (or the pseudogene TRBV3-2) and TRBJ1-1; 7 bases map to TRBD1. Unmatched junction bases numbered 9, after V lost 4 bases and J lost 1 base. Germline V lookup: CDR1 LGHDT, CDR2 YNNKEL (reference sequence). There are 16 residues in the CDR3. Here the CDR3 DNA reads TGTGCCAGCAGCCCTGTGGGCCGACAGGGGAACACTGAAGCTTTCTTT. This gives the protein CASSPVGRQGNTEAFF.

The chain carries TRBV2 and TRBJ1-3; 8 bases align to TRBD1. V trimming: 6 bases; J trimming: 4 bases; junction bases outside the gene matches: 5. The CDR3 spans 14 residues. The germline CDR1 and CDR2 sequences are SNHLY and FYNNEI. This CDR3 reads CASRQGAGGNTIYF. The CDR3 nucleotides are TGTGCCAGCAGGCAGGGGGCAGGGGGAAACACCATATATTTT. The full variable domain, with the rest looked up from reference TRBV2 and TRBJ1-3, is EPEVTQTPSHQVTQMGQEVILRCVPISNHLYFYWYRQILGQKVEFLVSFYNNEISEKSEIFDDQFSVERPDGSNFTLKIRSTKLEDSAMYFCASRQGAGGNTIYFGEGSWLTVV.

The V call is TRBV28, the J call TRBJ1-3, with D hard to call. CDR3 length: 15 residues. Trimming left V 3 bases short and J 0 bases short, with 9 bases between. Germline values: CDR1 MDHEN, CDR2 SYDVKM. The CDR3 here is CASSFIRDSGNTIYF. In DNA, the CDR3 is TGTGCCAGCAGTTTTATCCGAGACTCTGGAAACACCATATATTTT. Based on the CDR3 plus reference TRBV28 and TRBJ1-3, the full variable domain is DVKVTQSSRYLVKRTGEKVFLECVQDMDHENMFWYRQDPGLGLRLIYFSYDVKMKEKGDIPEGYSVSREKKERFSLILESASTNQTSMYLCASSFIRDSGNTIYFGEGSWLTVV.

The chain combines TRBV6-5 with TRBJ2-3; 10 nucleotides match TRBD2. Unmatched junction bases numbered 8, after V lost 5 bases and J lost 6 bases. Germline-derived CDR1 and CDR2 are MNHEY and SVGAGI. The CDR3 has 15 residues. CDR3 protein: CASSRSSGRRDTQYF. CDR3 DNA: TGTGCCAGCAGTAGGTCTAGCGGGAGACGGGATACGCAGTATTTT.

The genes are TRBV30 and TRBJ1-1; the match to TRBD1 covers 8 bases. Germline V gene lookup returns CDR1 GTSNPN and CDR2 SVGIG (reference sequence). The CDR3 is made up of 15 amino acids. V shed 4 bases and J 2 bases; nucleotides not matched to a gene: 9. The CDR3 nucleotides are TGTGCCTGGAACTCACAGGGGGGTGGTAACACTGAAGCTTTCTTT. Amino acids: CAWNSQGGGNTEAFF.

This clone turned up a few times. The chain has TRBV5-1 and TRBJ2-6; 9 bases match TRBD2. Germline-derived CDR1 and CDR2 are SGHRS and YFSETQ. The CDR3 is 17 residues long. After removal of 4 bases from V and 0 bases from J, the junction contained 5 bases not matched to a gene. The CDR3: CASSLAGRISGANVLTF. In DNA, the CDR3 is TGCGCCAGCAGCCTAGCGGGACGTATCTCTGGGGCCAACGTCCTGACTTTC.

V and J are TRBV24-1 and TRBJ2-7; TRBD2 is a possible D gene (6 bases). The V and J ends lost 7 bases and 0 bases respectively, with 27 bases between them. Germline lookup yields CDR1 KGHDR and CDR2 SFDVKD. The CDR3 runs to 19 residues. CDR3 sequence (DNA): TGTGCCACCAGCCTTAACATCCCAATACTAGGGAGGAGCTCCTACGAGCAGTACTTC. Amino acid sequence: CATSLNIPILGRSSYEQYF.

V and J are TRBV7-2 and TRBJ2-7, with 7 bases that match TRBD2. The V and J ends lost 0 bases and 3 bases, in that order; junction bases with no gene match: 5. The CDR3 covers 15 residues. CDR1 is SGHTA and CDR2 is FQGNSA in the germline V gene. Here the CDR3 DNA reads TGTGCCAGCAGCTTAGCGGGGGGGGTCTTCTACGAGCAGTACTTC. Translation: CASSLAGGVFYEQYF.